This T cell receptor (beta chain) was captured in a study of T cells in Graves' hyperthyroidism and ophthalmopathy. Study observations and caveats: Most clonotypes expanded in the thyroid (above 0.001) were also present in blood. Model-based prediction identified ophthalmopathy a median approximately 6.2 months prior to its onset.

From RNA transcripts, TCR beta CDR3 regions were amplified. HTBI primers were the set used in a first-round RT-PCR of the TCR CDR3. TCRdb re-called the multiplex PCR reads with MiXCR, one entry per CDR3 protein. The sample consists of about 110,000 distinct CDR3 sequences, about 16% of them appearing once. In its sample, this clonotype was seen many times. Its antigen is still unknown. Germline loops: CDR1 SEHNR, CDR2 FQNEAQ (reference sequence). The CDR3 spans 13 residues. The V gene lost 5 bases and the J gene lost 5 bases, with 12 bases spanning the gap. The J gene is TRBJ1-1, the V gene TRBV7-9; possibly TRBD1 for D (6 bases). Sequenced: blood. The receptor comes from a woman between 50 and 59 years old with Graves' hyperthyroidism. The CDR3 spells CASSQTGYTEAFF. The CDR3, as DNA: TGTGCCAGCAGCCAAACAGGGTATACTGAAGCTTTCTTT.